This passage covers 14 T cell receptor beta chains from one sample sequenced in a study of beta chain features in type 1 diabetes. Reverse transcribing all isolated RNA meant expressed TCRB transcripts were sequenced. Generated by immunoSEQ multiplex PCR, the TCRdb table keeps only in-frame clones and is missing some. This sample has about 260,000 clones; more than 65% occur once, and the top ten carry approximately 0.05%. The material sequenced was naive CD4+ T cells from blood. Receptors were obtained from a man aged 25-45 years in good health.

Concerning this clone itself: The sample has other DNA sequences that encode this CDR3 too. The rearrangement links TRBV7-9 to TRBJ1-2; D not resolved. CDR3 size: 12 residues. Germline CDR1 SEHNR, CDR2 FQNEAQ (reference sequence). The V end was cut by 6 bases, the J end by 3 bases, with 8 bases between. DNA of the CDR3: TGTGCCAGCAGTTGGACGGACTATGGCTACACCTTC. Its translation is CASSWTDYGYTF.

V gene TRBV12-5 combines with J gene TRBJ2-3; TRBD2 matches 11 bases. In germline, CDR1 is LGHNT, CDR2 FRNRAP. The CDR3 sequence is 15 residues long. V shed 1 base, J shed 5 bases, and the junction held 2 bases outside the gene matches. Written as DNA, the CDR3 is TGTGCTAGTGGTTTGGCACTAGCGGGGGAAGATACGCAGTATTTT. This translates into CASGLALAGEDTQYF.

The chain carries TRBV29-1 and TRBJ2-3; a possible D gene is TRBD2 (6 bases). CDR1 and CDR2 (germline): SQVTM, ANQGSEA. V was trimmed by 1 base and J by 9 bases, leaving 14 bases between them. The CDR3 contains 13 residues. Written as DNA, the CDR3 is TGCAGCGTTGAAGGGTCTAGCGAGGGGACGCAGTATTTT. The encoded protein is CSVEGSSEGTQYF.

This sequence joins TRBV20-1 and TRBJ2-1, with unresolved D. Germline V gene sequence: CDR1 DFQATT, CDR2 SNEGSKA (reference sequence). Trimming removed 6 bases at V and 3 bases at J, with 6 bases between. The CDR3 covers 11 residues. CDR3 coding DNA: TGCAGTGCCTATAACTACAATGAGCAGTTCTTC. Its protein product is CSAYNYNEQFF.

J is TRBJ2-3 and V is TRBV6-6, with D hard to call. The CDR3 loop spans 13 amino acids. Germline values: CDR1 MNHNY, CDR2 SVGAGI (reference sequence). V was cut by 2 bases and J by 4 bases, with 7 bases left in between. The CDR3 coding sequence is TGTGCCAGCAGTTACACCAGTCCAGATACGCAGTATTTT. Translated, it gives CASSYTSPDTQYF.

V usage is TRBV9 and J usage is TRBJ1-5; perhaps TRBD1 as D (5 bases). Germline CDR1 reads SGDLS; CDR2 reads YYNGEE. V was trimmed by 3 bases and J by 5 bases, leaving 12 bases between them. The CDR3 has 14 residues. This CDR3 is CASSGPGAYQPQHF. CDR3 sequence (DNA): TGTGCCAGCAGCGGGCCCGGGGCCTATCAGCCCCAGCATTTT.

The rearrangement links TRBV11-2 to TRBJ2-7; D not certain. V gave up 6 bases and J gave up 1 base, with 4 bases separating them. The length of the CDR3 is 11 residues. The germline V gene has CDR1 SGHAT and CDR2 FQNNGV. CDR3 sequence: CASRGSYEQYF. Here the CDR3 DNA reads TGTGCCAGCAGGGGTTCCTACGAGCAGTACTTC.

The chain uses TRBV5-4 and TRBJ1-4; no clear D. The germline gives CDR1 SGHNT, CDR2 YYREEE (reference sequence). The CDR3 is 15 amino acids. V gave up 1 base and J gave up 0 bases, with 7 bases separating them. The CDR3 nucleotides read TGTGCCAGCAGCTTGAGACTAGCAACTAATGAAAAACTGTTTTTT. The encoded protein is CASSLRLATNEKLFF.

The genes are TRBV11-3 and TRBJ2-1; 9 positions match TRBD2. Germline loops: CDR1 SGHNT, CDR2 YENEEA. Trimming cost V 5 bases and J 4 bases; bases outside gene matches: 6. The CDR3 has 15 residues. CDR3 DNA: TGTGCCAGCAGCAGGCGGCTAGCGGGGTACAATGAGCAGTTCTTC. Translation gives CASSRRLAGYNEQFF.

This clone was counted only a few times. The chain joins TRBV25-1 to TRBJ2-5; D gene ambiguous. From germline, CDR1 is MGHDK and CDR2 SYGVNS. The CDR3 length is 10 residues. The ends were cut back, 5 bases at V and 6 bases at J, with 4 bases in the middle. Here the CDR3 reads CASSSKTQYF. The CDR3, as DNA: TGTGCCAGCAGTTCGAAGACCCAGTACTTC.

This clone was recorded once. The V and J genes are TRBV30 and TRBJ1-4; D is undetermined. V lost 3 bases and J lost 8, with 13 bases in between. Germline CDR1 reads GTSNPN; CDR2 reads SVGIG (reference sequence). CDR3 length equals 13 residues. In nucleotides, the CDR3 is TGTGCCTGGAGCCGGGGAGCGGGGGAAAAACTGTTTTTT. As protein: CAWSRGAGEKLFF. The full variable domain, its missing parts supplied by reference TRBV30 and TRBJ1-4, is SQTIHQWPATLVQPVGSPLSLECTVEGTSNPNLYWYRQAAGRGLQLLFYSVGIGQISSEVPQNLSASRPQDRQFILSSKKLLLSDSGFYLCAWSRGAGEKLFFGSGTQLSVL.

The chain links TRBV29-1 to TRBJ2-7; D unclear. Germline values: CDR1 SQVTM, CDR2 ANQGSEA. This CDR3 spans 13 amino acids. With 1 base removed from V and 1 base from J, the gap between germline ends came to 8 bases. The CDR3 nucleotides read TGCAGCGTTGAAGGGCGGATGTCCTACGAGCAGTACTTC. Protein product: CSVEGRMSYEQYF.

This clone was found a few times. The chain couples TRBV29-1 to TRBJ2-5; D not certain. Germline CDR1 is SQVTM and CDR2 is ANQGSEA. This CDR3 has 12 amino acids. V was clipped by 0 bases and J by 8 bases, with 10 bases between them. The CDR3 sequence is CSVEDQTPTQYF. CDR3 DNA sequence: TGCAGCGTTGAAGATCAGACGCCCACCCAGTACTTC.

CDR3 DNA sequence: TGTGCCACCAGCAGAGCCGGGACTAGCCCCACAGATACGCAGTATTTT. Its translation is CATSRAGTSPTDTQYF. The chain recombines TRBV15 with TRBJ2-3, with 9 bases aligning to TRBD2. The CDR3 runs to 16 residues. CDR1 is LNHNV, CDR2 YYDKDF, per germline (reference sequence). V was clipped by 1 base and J by 2 bases; unmatched bases: 4.